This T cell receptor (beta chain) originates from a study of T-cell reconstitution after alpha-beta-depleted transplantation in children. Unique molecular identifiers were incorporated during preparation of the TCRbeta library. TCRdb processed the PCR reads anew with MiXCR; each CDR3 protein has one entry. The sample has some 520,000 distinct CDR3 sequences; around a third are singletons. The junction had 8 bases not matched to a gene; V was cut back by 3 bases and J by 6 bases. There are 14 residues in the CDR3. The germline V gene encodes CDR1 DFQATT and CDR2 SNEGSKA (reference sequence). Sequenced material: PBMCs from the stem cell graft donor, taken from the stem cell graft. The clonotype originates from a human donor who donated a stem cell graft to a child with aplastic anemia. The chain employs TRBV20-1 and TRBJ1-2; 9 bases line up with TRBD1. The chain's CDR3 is CSASSYRGRDGYTF. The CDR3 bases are TGCAGTGCTAGCTCATACAGGGGGCGGGATGGCTACACCTTC.